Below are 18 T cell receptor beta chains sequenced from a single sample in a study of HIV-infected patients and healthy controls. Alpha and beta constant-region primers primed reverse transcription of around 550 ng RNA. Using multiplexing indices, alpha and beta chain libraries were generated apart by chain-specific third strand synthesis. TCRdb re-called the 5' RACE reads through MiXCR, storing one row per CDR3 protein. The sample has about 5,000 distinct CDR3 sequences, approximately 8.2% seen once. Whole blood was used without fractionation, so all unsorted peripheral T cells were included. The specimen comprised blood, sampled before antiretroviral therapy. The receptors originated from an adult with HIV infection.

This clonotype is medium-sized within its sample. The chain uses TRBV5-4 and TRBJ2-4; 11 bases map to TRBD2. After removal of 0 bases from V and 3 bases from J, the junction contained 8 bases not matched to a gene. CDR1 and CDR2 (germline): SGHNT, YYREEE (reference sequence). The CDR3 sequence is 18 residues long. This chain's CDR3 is CASSLDSGGVVDKNIQYF. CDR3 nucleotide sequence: TGTGCCAGCAGCTTGGATAGCGGGGGGGTCGTGGACAAAAACATTCAGTACTTC.

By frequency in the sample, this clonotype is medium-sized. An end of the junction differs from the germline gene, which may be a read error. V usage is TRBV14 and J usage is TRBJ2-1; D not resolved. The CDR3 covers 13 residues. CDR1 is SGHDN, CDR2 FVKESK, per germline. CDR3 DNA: TGTGCCAGCAGCCAAGTTGTATACAGTGAGCAGTTCTTC. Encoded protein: CASSQVVYSEQFF.

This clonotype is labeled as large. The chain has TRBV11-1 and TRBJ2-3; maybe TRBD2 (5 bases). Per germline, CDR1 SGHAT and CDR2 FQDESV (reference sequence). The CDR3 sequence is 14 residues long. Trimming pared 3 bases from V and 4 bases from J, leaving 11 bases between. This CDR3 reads CASSLEVTADTQYF. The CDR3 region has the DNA TGTGCCAGCAGCTTGGAGGTTACGGCAGATACGCAGTATTTT.

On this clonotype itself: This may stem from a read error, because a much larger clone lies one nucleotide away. The CDR3 coding sequence is TGTGCCAGCAGCCCCTCTCGGACAGCCGTCTCAGATACGCGGTATTTT. Translated: CASSPSRTAVSDTRYF. This chain uses TRBV7-9 with TRBJ2-3, with TRBD1 as a possible D gene (6 bases). From germline, CDR1 is SEHNR and CDR2 FQNEAQ (reference sequence). This CDR3 is built from 16 residues. Combining the CDR3 with reference TRBV7-9 and TRBJ2-3 gives the whole variable domain DTGVSQNPRHKITKRGQNVTFRCDPISEHNRLYWYRQTLGQGPEFLTYFQNEAQLEKSRLLSDRFSAERPKGSFSTLEIQRTEQGDSAMYLCASSPSRTAVSDTRYFGPGTRLTVL.

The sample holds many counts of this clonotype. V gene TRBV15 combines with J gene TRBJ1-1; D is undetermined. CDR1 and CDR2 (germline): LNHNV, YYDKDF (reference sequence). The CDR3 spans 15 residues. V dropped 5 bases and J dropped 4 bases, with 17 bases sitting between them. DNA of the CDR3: TGTGCCACCAGCGCGGCAGCGCCTATGCGCACTGAAGCTTTCTTT. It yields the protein CATSAAAPMRTEAFF.

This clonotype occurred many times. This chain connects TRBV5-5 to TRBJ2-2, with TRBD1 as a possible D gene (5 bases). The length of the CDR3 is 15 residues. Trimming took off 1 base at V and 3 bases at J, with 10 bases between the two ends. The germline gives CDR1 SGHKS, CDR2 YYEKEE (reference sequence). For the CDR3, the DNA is TGTGCCAGCAGCTTGTTGGCAGGGCACACCGGGGAGCTGTTTTTT. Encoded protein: CASSLLAGHTGELFF.

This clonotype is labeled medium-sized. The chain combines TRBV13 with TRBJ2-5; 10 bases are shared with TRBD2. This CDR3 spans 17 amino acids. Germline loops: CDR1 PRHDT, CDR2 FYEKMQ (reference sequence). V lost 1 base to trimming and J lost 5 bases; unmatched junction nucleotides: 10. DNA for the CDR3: TGTGCCAGCAGCTTAGCGCTTAGCGGGGGGATCGGGGAGACCCAGTACTTC. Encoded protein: CASSLALSGGIGETQYF. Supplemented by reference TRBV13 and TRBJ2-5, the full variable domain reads AAGVIQSPRHLIKEKRETATLKCYPIPRHDTVYWYQQGPGQDPQFLISFYEKMQSDKGSIPDRFSAQQFSDYHSELNMSSLELGDSALYFCASSLALSGGIGETQYFGPGTRLLVL.

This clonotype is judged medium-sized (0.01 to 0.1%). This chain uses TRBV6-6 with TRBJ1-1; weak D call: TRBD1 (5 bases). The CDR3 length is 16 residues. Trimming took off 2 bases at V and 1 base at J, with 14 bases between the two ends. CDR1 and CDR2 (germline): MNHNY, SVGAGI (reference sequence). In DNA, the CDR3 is TGTGCCAGCAGTTACCCAGATTCGGGGGGGAACACTGAAGCTTTCTTT. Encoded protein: CASSYPDSGGNTEAFF.

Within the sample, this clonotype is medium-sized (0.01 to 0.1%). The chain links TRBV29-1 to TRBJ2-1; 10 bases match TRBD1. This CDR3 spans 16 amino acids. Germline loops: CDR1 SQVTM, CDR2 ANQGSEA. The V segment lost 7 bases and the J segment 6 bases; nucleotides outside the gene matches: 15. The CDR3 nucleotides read TGCAGCGCAAGGGACAGGGGCATAACCTTGCTCAATGAGCAGTTCTTC. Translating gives CSARDRGITLLNEQFF.

Here the CDR3 DNA reads TGTGCCAGCAGCCAAGAGGCCGACCCCAGGCAGGGTAGGGAAAAACTGTTTTTT. Residues: CASSQEADPRQGREKLFF. The chain recombines TRBV14 with TRBJ1-4; D perhaps matches TRBD1 (5 bases). CDR1 and CDR2 (germline): SGHDN, FVKESK. V gave up 0 bases and J gave up 8 bases, with 22 bases separating them. The CDR3 totals 18 residues.

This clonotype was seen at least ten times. The CDR3 reads CSVGTVTEAFF. The CDR3 nucleotides are TGCAGCGTCGGGACAGTCACTGAAGCTTTCTTT. The genes are TRBV29-1 and TRBJ1-1, with 7 bases that match TRBD1. CDR3 length: 11 residues. Germline assignment: CDR1 SQVTM and CDR2 ANQGSEA. The J segment lost 4 bases and the V segment lost 6 bases, leaving 2 bases of the junction unmatched.

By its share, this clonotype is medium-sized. The CDR3: CASSFLGPPAFF. The DNA of the CDR3 is TGTGCCAGCAGCTTTTTGGGCCCGCCGGCTTTCTTT. This chain connects TRBV11-3 to TRBJ1-1, with D unresolved. Trimming stripped 3 bases from V and 11 bases from J, with 13 bases between. The CDR3 sequence is 12 residues long. Germline lookup yields CDR1 SGHNT and CDR2 YENEEA.

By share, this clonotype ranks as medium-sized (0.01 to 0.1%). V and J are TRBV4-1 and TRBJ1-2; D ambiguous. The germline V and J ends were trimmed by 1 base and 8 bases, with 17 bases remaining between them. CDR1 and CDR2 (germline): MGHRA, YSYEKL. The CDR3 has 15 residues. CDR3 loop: CASSQVPEAKRGYTF. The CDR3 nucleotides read TGCGCCAGCAGCCAAGTTCCGGAAGCGAAGAGGGGCTACACCTTC.

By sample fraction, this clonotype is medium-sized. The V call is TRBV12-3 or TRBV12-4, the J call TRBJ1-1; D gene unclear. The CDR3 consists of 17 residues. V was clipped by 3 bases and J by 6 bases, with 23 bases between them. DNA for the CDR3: TGTGCCAGCAGTTTGCTGACATCCCCGGGGAGTATAGCTGAAGCTTTCTTT. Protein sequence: CASSLLTSPGSIAEAFF.

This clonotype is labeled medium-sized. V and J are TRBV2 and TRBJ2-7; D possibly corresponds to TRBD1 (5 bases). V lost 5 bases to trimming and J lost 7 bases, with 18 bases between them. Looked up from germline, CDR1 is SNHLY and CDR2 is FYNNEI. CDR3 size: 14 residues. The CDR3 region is CASSSRELDVEQYF. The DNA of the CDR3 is TGTGCCAGCAGTAGCAGGGAATTGGACGTTGAGCAGTACTTC.

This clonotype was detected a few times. CDR3 nucleotides: TGCGCCAGCAGCCAAGTAGGACAGGGGAAGATTAGCTACACCTTC. Encoded protein: CASSQVGQGKISYTF. V usage is TRBV4-1 and J usage is TRBJ1-2, with 9 bases matching TRBD1. The V and J ends lost 1 base and 9 bases, in that order; junction bases with no gene match: 9. There are 15 residues in the CDR3. In germline, CDR1 is MGHRA, CDR2 YSYEKL.

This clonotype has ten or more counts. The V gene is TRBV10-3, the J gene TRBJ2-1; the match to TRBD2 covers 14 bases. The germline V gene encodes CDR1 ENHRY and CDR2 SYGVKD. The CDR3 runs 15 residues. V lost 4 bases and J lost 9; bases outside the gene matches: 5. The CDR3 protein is CAISVGTSGRFEQFF. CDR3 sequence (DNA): TGTGCCATCAGTGTCGGGACTAGCGGGAGATTTGAGCAGTTCTTC.

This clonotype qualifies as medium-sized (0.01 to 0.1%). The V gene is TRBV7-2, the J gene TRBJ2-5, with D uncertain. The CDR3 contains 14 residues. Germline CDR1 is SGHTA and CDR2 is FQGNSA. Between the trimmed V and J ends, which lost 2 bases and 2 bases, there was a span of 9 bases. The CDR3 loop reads CASSLLYSQETQYF. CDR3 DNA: TGTGCCAGCAGCTTATTGTACTCTCAAGAGACCCAGTACTTC.